These T cell receptor beta chains were read from a single sample in a study of cytomegalovirus exposure and HLA in healthy donors. Data came from immunoSEQ multiplex PCR; TCRdb stores just in-frame clones and leaves some out. The table shows 100,000 to 150,000 clones, with more than 75% occurring only once. Sequencing was carried out using PBMCs. The origin of the receptors is a man aged 30-40 years in good health and CMV-seropositive. CDR3s include the opening cysteine and the closing phenylalanine or tryptophan. The order of the fields is CDR3 length, J gene, V gene, D gene, clone size, CDR3 DNA, CDR3 protein. D genes are given only for firm matches. Size values are once, few and many counts, or a class for expanded clones, and some rows have none.

cdr3_length: 15; j_call: TRBJ2-5; v_call: TRBV9; d_call: TRBD2; clone_size: .; cdr3_nt: TGTGCCAGCAGCGTAGCTTCTAGCGGCCAAGAGACCCAGTACTTC; cdr3_aa: CASSVASSGQETQYF
cdr3_length: 15; j_call: TRBJ2-7; v_call: TRBV28; d_call: .; clone_size: .; cdr3_nt: TGTGCCAGCAGTTTAACGTCGCCTTGGGAGTACGAGCAGTACTTC; cdr3_aa: CASSLTSPWEYEQYF
cdr3_length: 13; j_call: TRBJ2-1; v_call: TRBV7-2; d_call: .; clone_size: .; cdr3_nt: TGTGCCAGTGGCGGGCTAGACGCGCCCGAGCAGTTCTTC; cdr3_aa: CASGGLDAPEQFF
cdr3_length: 14; j_call: TRBJ1-1; v_call: TRBV9; d_call: .; clone_size: .; cdr3_nt: TGTGCCAGCAGCGTAGTGGGGGCGAGCACTGAAGCTTTCTTT; cdr3_aa: CASSVVGASTEAFF
cdr3_length: 12; j_call: TRBJ2-4; v_call: TRBV30; d_call: .; clone_size: once; cdr3_nt: TGTGCCTTCGGAGAAGTAGGAAACATTCAGTACTTC; cdr3_aa: CAFGEVGNIQYF
cdr3_length: 15; j_call: TRBJ2-7; v_call: TRBV27; d_call: .; clone_size: .; cdr3_nt: TGTGCCAGCAGTTTCGGACTGGTCGGGGACTACGAGCAGTACTTC; cdr3_aa: CASSFGLVGDYEQYF
cdr3_length: 12; j_call: TRBJ1-2; v_call: TRBV7-9; d_call: .; clone_size: .; cdr3_nt: TGTGCCAGCAGCGGTAGCGGGGGTGGCTACACCTTC; cdr3_aa: CASSGSGGGYTF
cdr3_length: 15; j_call: TRBJ2-2; v_call: TRBV7-2; d_call: .; clone_size: .; cdr3_nt: TGTGCCAGCAGCTCCCGGGGGACGAACACCGGGGAGCTGTTTTTT; cdr3_aa: CASSSRGTNTGELFF
cdr3_length: 17; j_call: TRBJ2-7; v_call: TRBV7-2; d_call: TRBD1; clone_size: few; cdr3_nt: TGTGCCAGCAGCTTAGTAGGTCGACAGGGGCCGACCTACGAGCAGTACTTC; cdr3_aa: CASSLVGRQGPTYEQYF
cdr3_length: 14; j_call: TRBJ2-7; v_call: TRBV28; d_call: .; clone_size: .; cdr3_nt: TGTGCCAGCACCCGTTTAGCGCTCTCCTACGAGCAGTACTTC; cdr3_aa: CASTRLALSYEQYF
cdr3_length: 13; j_call: TRBJ2-7; v_call: TRBV19; d_call: .; clone_size: .; cdr3_nt: TGTGCCAGTAGCAGGGGAGTTCAGGACGAGCAGTACTTC; cdr3_aa: CASSRGVQDEQYF
cdr3_length: 15; j_call: TRBJ2-5; v_call: TRBV18; d_call: .; clone_size: .; cdr3_nt: TGTGCCAGCTCACCACTTGGAACAGCACAAGAGACCCAGTACTTC; cdr3_aa: CASSPLGTAQETQYF
cdr3_length: 16; j_call: TRBJ2-2; v_call: TRBV4-2; d_call: TRBD2; clone_size: once; cdr3_nt: TGTGCCAGCAGCCGCCTTGGGACTAGCGGTTCCGGGGAGCTGTTTTTT; cdr3_aa: CASSRLGTSGSGELFF
cdr3_length: 16; j_call: TRBJ2-1; v_call: TRBV10-3; d_call: TRBD2; clone_size: .; cdr3_nt: TGTGCCATCAGTGAGGGCGGACTAGATAGCTACAATGAGCAGTTCTTC; cdr3_aa: CAISEGGLDSYNEQFF
cdr3_length: 17; j_call: TRBJ2-7; v_call: TRBV28; d_call: TRBD2; clone_size: .; cdr3_nt: TGTGCCAGCAGTTTTTATGGGAGCGGGAGAAAGCCCTACGAGCAGTACTTC; cdr3_aa: CASSFYGSGRKPYEQYF
cdr3_length: 18; j_call: TRBJ1-2; v_call: TRBV4-3; d_call: .; clone_size: .; cdr3_nt: TGCGCCAGCAGCCCTTGGGGCGGGGGTGATCACTCTAACTATGGCTACACCTTC; cdr3_aa: CASSPWGGGDHSNYGYTF
cdr3_length: 17; j_call: TRBJ2-1; v_call: TRBV10-3; d_call: TRBD2; clone_size: .; cdr3_nt: TGTGCCATCAGTGAGCCTAGCGGGCTTAGCTCCTACAATGAGCAGTTCTTC; cdr3_aa: CAISEPSGLSSYNEQFF
cdr3_length: 14; j_call: TRBJ1-2; v_call: TRBV5-1; d_call: .; clone_size: .; cdr3_nt: TGCGCCAGCAGCTTGCCCGGACAGCTTGGGGACTACACCTTC; cdr3_aa: CASSLPGQLGDYTF
cdr3_length: 14; j_call: TRBJ2-5; v_call: TRBV27; d_call: TRBD2; clone_size: .; cdr3_nt: TGTGCCAGCTCAAGAGCCGGGGAGGGAGAGACCCAGTACTTC; cdr3_aa: CASSRAGEGETQYF
cdr3_length: 16; j_call: TRBJ1-1; v_call: TRBV7-8; d_call: TRBD1; clone_size: .; cdr3_nt: TGTGCCAGCAGCCCGAGTGCAGGGGGTTTGAACACTGAAGCTTTCTTT; cdr3_aa: CASSPSAGGLNTEAFF
cdr3_length: 14; j_call: TRBJ1-5; v_call: TRBV6-5; d_call: TRBD1; clone_size: .; cdr3_nt: TGTGCCAGCAGTATACAGGGGGTAGGGCAGCCCCAGCATTTT; cdr3_aa: CASSIQGVGQPQHF
cdr3_length: 14; j_call: TRBJ2-1; v_call: TRBV28; d_call: .; clone_size: .; cdr3_nt: TGTGCCAGCAGCCCCATCGGAGGGTACAATGAGCAGTTCTTC; cdr3_aa: CASSPIGGYNEQFF
cdr3_length: 17; j_call: TRBJ2-3; v_call: TRBV4-2; d_call: .; clone_size: .; cdr3_nt: TGTGCCAGCAGCCAAGAGTTATTACTACCAAGCACAGATACGCAGTATTTT; cdr3_aa: CASSQELLLPSTDTQYF
cdr3_length: 11; j_call: TRBJ1-2; v_call: TRBV2; d_call: TRBD1; clone_size: .; cdr3_nt: TGTGCCAGCAGCCCAGGGGGCGGCTACACCTTC; cdr3_aa: CASSPGGGYTF
cdr3_length: 14; j_call: TRBJ2-7; v_call: TRBV7-9; d_call: .; clone_size: .; cdr3_nt: TGTGCCAGCAGCTCCCTCGGGAGCTCCTACGAGCAGTACTTC; cdr3_aa: CASSSLGSSYEQYF
cdr3_length: 11; j_call: TRBJ2-7; v_call: TRBV27; d_call: .; clone_size: .; cdr3_nt: TGTGCCAGCAGCCAGGGGACCGAGCAGTACTTC; cdr3_aa: CASSQGTEQYF
cdr3_length: 14; j_call: TRBJ2-1; v_call: TRBV7-2; d_call: .; clone_size: .; cdr3_nt: TGTGCCAGCAGCTTAGCGCGTGGAAGCGATGAGCAGTTCTTC; cdr3_aa: CASSLARGSDEQFF
cdr3_length: 16; j_call: TRBJ2-4; v_call: TRBV15; d_call: TRBD1; clone_size: .; cdr3_nt: TGTGCCACCAGCAGAGATCCAGGGGGCGGTTTGGACATTCAGTACTTC; cdr3_aa: CATSRDPGGGLDIQYF
cdr3_length: 15; j_call: TRBJ2-7; v_call: TRBV11-2; d_call: .; clone_size: .; cdr3_nt: TGTGCCAGCAGCCCCGACACCACGAGCTCCTACGAGCAGTACTTC; cdr3_aa: CASSPDTTSSYEQYF
cdr3_length: 16; j_call: TRBJ2-6; v_call: TRBV5-1; d_call: TRBD1; clone_size: .; cdr3_nt: TGCGCCAGCCGGGACAGGGTTAGCTCTGGGGCCAACGTCCTGACTTTC; cdr3_aa: CASRDRVSSGANVLTF
cdr3_length: 18; j_call: TRBJ2-1; v_call: TRBV15; d_call: TRBD2; clone_size: few; cdr3_nt: TGTGCCACCAGCAGAGAAGGACTAGCGGCGAGCTCCTACAATGAGCAGTTCTTC; cdr3_aa: CATSREGLAASSYNEQFF
cdr3_length: 15; j_call: TRBJ1-2; v_call: TRBV6-5; d_call: .; clone_size: .; cdr3_nt: TGTGCCAGCAGGCCCCTCCTCGGGGGGAGCTATGGCTACACCTTC; cdr3_aa: CASRPLLGGSYGYTF